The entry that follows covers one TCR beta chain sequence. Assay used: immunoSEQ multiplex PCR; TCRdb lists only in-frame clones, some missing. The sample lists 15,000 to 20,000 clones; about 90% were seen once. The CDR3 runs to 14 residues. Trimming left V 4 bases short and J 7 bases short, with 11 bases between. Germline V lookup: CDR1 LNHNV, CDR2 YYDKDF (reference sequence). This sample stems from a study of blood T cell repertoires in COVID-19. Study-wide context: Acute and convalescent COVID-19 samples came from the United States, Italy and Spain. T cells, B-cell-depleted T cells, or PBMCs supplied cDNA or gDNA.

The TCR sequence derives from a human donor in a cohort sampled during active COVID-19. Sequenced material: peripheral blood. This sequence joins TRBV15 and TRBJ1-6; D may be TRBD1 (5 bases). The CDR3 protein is CATSISSGNSPLHF. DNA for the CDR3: TGTGCCACCAGCATCTCCTCAGGGAATTCACCCCTCCACTTT.